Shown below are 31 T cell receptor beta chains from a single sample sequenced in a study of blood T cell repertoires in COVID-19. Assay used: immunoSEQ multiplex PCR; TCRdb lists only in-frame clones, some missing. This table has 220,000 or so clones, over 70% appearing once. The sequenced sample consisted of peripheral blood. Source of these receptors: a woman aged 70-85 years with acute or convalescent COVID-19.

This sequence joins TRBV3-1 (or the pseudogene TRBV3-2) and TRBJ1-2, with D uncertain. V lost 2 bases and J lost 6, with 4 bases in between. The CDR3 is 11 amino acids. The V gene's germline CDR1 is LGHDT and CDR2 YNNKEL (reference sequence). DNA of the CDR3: TGTGCCAGCAGCCAACTAGATGGCTACACCTTC. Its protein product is CASSQLDGYTF.

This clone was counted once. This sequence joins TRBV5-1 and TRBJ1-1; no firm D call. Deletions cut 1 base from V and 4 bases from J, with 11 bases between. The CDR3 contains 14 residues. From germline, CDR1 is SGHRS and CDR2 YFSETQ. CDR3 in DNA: TGCGCCAGCAGCTTGCAGGAGGAACCCACTGAAGCTTTCTTT. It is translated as CASSLQEEPTEAFF.

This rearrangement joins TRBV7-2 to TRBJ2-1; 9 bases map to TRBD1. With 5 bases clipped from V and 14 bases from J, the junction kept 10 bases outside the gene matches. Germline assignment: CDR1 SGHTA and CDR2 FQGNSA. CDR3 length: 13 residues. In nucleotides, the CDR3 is TGTGCCAGCAGCCCAAGGTACGGGACAGGGAAGTTCTTC. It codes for CASSPRYGTGKFF.

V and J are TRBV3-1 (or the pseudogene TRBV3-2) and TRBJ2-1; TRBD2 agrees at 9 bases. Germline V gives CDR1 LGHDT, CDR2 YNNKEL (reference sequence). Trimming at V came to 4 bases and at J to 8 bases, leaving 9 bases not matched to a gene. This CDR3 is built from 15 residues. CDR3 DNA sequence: TGTGCCAGCAGCCTTAAGGGACTAGCCCCCGATGAGCAGTTCTTC. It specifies CASSLKGLAPDEQFF.

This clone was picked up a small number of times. CDR3 DNA: TGTGCCAGCAGGCTAGCGGGAGGTCAAGAGACCCAGTACTTC. It yields the protein CASRLAGGQETQYF. The chain has TRBV5-4 and TRBJ2-5; 11 bases match TRBD2. CDR3 length: 14 residues. Germline CDR1 and CDR2: SGHNT and YYREEE (reference sequence). Trimming removed 5 bases from V and 2 bases from J; junction bases left unmatched: 2.

Here the CDR3 DNA reads TGTGCCAGCAGAGGAGACGGGTACGAGCAGTACTTC. Amino acid sequence: CASRGDGYEQYF. The rearrangement uses TRBV6-5 and TRBJ2-7; D unclear. Germline CDR1 MNHEY, CDR2 SVGAGI. The germline V and J ends were trimmed by 6 bases and 4 bases, with 10 bases remaining between them. This CDR3 has 12 residues.

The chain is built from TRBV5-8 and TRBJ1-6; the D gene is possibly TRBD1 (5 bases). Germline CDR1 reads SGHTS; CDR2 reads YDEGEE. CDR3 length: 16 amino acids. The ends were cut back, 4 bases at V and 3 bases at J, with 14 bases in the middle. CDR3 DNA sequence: TGTGCCAGCAGCCCGCCGCGGGACGGCTATAATTCACCCCTCCACTTT. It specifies CASSPPRDGYNSPLHF.

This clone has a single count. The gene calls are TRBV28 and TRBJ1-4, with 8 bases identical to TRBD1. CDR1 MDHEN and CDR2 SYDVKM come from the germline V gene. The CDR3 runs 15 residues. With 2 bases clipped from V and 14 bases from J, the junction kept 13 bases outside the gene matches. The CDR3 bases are TGTGCCAGCAGTTTACCCGGGACAGGTTTAGGGGTGCTGTTTTTT. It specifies CASSLPGTGLGVLFF. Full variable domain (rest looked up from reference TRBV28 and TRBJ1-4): DVKVTQSSRYLVKRTGEKVFLECVQDMDHENMFWYRQDPGLGLRLIYFSYDVKMKEKGDIPEGYSVSREKKERFSLILESASTNQTSMYLCASSLPGTGLGVLFFGSGTQLSVL.

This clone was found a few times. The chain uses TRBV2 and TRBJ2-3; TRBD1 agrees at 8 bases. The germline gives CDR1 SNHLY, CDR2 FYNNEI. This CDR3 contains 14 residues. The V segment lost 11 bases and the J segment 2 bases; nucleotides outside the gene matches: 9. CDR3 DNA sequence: TGTGCCGCACAGGGGGTATCTACCACAGATACGCAGTATTTT. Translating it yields CAAQGVSTTDTQYF.

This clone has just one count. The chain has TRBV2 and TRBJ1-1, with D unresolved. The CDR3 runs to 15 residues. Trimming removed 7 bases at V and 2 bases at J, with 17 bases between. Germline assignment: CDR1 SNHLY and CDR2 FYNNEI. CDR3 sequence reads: CASKAPESGNTEAFF. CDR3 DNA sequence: TGTGCCAGCAAGGCACCCGAGTCAGGAAACACTGAAGCTTTCTTT.

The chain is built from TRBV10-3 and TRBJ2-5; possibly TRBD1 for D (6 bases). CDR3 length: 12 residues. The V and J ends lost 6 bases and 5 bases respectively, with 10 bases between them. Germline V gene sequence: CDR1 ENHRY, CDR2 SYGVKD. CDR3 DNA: TGTGCCATCAGGGGGGCAGGGGAGACCCAGTACTTC. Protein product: CAIRGAGETQYF.

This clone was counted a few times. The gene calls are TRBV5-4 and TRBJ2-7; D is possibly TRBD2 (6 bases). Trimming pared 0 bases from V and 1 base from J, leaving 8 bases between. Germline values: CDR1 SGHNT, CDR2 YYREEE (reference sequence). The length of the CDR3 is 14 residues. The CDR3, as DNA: TGTGCCAGCAGCTTGGGGGGGGAATCCTACGAGCAGTACTTC. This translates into CASSLGGESYEQYF. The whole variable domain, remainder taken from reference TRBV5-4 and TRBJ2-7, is ETGVTQSPTHLIKTRGQQVTLRCSSQSGHNTVSWYQQALGQGPQFIFQYYREEENGRGNFPPRFSGLQFPNYSSELNVNALELDDSALYLCASSLGGESYEQYFGPGTRLTVT.

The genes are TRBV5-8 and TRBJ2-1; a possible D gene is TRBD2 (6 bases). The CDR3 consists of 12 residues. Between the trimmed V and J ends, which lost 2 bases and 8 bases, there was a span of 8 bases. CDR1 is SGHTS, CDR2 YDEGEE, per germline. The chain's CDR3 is CASSFGGYEQFF. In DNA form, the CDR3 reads TGTGCCAGCAGCTTCGGGGGATATGAGCAGTTCTTC.

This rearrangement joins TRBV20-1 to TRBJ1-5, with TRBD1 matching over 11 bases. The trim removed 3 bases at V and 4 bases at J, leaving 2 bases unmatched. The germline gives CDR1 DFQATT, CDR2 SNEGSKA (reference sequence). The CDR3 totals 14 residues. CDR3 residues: CSASGTGGNQPQHF. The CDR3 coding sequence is TGCAGTGCTAGTGGGACAGGGGGTAATCAGCCCCAGCATTTT.

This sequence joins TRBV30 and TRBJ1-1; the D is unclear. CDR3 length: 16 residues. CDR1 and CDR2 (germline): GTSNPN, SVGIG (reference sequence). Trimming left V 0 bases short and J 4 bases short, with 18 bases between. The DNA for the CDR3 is TGTGCCTGGAGTGTAATGACCCCCAGAGGGAGCACTGAAGCTTTCTTT. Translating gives CAWSVMTPRGSTEAFF.

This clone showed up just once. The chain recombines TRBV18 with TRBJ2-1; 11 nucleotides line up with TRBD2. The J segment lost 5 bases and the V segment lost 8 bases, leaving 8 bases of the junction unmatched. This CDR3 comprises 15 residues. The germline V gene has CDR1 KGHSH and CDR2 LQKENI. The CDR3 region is CASQPLTSGNNEQFF. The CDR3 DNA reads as TGTGCCAGCCAACCCTTGACTAGCGGGAACAATGAGCAGTTCTTC.

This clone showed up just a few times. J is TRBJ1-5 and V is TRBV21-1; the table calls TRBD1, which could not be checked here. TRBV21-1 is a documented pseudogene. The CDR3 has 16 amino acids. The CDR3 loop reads CASSKSRGHSNQPQHF. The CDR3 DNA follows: TGTGCCAGCAGCAAATCACGGGGACATAGCAATCAGCCCCAGCATTTT.

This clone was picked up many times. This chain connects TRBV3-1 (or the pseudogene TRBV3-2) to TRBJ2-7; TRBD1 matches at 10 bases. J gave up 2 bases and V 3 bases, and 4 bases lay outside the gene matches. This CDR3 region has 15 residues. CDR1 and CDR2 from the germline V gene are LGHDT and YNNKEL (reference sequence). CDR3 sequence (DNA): TGTGCCAGCAGCCAGACCGGGACAGGGGCCTACGAGCAGTACTTC. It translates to CASSQTGTGAYEQYF.

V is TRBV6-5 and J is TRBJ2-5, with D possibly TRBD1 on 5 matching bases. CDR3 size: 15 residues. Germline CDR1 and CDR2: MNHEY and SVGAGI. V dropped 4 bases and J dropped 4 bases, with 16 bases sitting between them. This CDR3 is CASSSGHSVGETQYF. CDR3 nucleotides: TGTGCCAGCAGTTCCGGACACTCGGTTGGAGAGACCCAGTACTTC.

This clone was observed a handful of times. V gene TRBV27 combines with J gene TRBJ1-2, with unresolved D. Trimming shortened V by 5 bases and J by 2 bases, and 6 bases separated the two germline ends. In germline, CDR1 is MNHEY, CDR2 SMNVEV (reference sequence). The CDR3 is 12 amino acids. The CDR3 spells CASSAGNYGYTF. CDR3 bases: TGTGCCAGCAGTGCCGGGAACTATGGCTACACCTTC.

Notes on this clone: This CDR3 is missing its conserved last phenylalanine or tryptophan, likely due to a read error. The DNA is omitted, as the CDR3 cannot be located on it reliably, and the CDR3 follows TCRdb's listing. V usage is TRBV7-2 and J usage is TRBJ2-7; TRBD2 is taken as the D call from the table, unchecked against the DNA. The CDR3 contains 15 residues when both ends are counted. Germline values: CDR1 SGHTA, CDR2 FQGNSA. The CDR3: CASSIARPGTSGSTP.

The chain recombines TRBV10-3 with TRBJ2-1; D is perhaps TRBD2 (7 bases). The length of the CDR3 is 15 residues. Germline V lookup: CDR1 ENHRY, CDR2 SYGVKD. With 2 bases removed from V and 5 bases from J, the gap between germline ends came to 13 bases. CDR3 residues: CAISEIGGGHNEQFF. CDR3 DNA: TGTGCCATCAGTGAGATAGGGGGGGGGCACAATGAGCAGTTCTTC.

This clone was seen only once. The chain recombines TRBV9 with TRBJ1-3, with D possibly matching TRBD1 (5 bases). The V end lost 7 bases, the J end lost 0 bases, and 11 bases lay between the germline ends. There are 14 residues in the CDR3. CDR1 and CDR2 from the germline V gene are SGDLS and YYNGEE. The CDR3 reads CASGGISSGNTIYF. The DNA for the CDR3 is TGTGCCAGCGGGGGGATCAGCTCTGGAAACACCATATATTTT.

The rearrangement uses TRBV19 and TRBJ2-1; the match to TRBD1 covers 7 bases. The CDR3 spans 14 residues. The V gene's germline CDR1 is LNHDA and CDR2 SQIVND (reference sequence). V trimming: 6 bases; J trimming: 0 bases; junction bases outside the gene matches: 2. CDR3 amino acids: CASSWDSSYNEQFF. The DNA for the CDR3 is TGTGCCAGTAGCTGGGACAGCTCCTACAATGAGCAGTTCTTC.

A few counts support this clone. The CDR3 protein is CASSYSAGSRTEAFF. CDR3 nucleotide sequence: TGTGCCAGCAGTTACTCCGCGGGCAGTCGGACTGAAGCTTTCTTT. This chain uses TRBV6-5 with TRBJ1-1, with D hard to call. The V gene's germline CDR1 is MNHEY and CDR2 SVGAGI. The ends were cut back, 0 bases at V and 5 bases at J, with 13 bases in the middle. This CDR3 region has 15 residues.

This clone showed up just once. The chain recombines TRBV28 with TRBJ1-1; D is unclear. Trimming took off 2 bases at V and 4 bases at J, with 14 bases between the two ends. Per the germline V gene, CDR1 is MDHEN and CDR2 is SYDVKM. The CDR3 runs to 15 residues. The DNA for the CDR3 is TGTGCCAGCAGTTTAGTAGCCCCAGAGGGCACTGAAGCTTTCTTT. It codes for CASSLVAPEGTEAFF.

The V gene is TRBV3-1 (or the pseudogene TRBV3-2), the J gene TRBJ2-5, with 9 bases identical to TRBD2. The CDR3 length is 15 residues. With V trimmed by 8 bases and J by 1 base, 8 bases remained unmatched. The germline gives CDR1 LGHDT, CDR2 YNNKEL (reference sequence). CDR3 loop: CASGRLAEPQETQYF. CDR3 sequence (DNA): TGTGCCAGCGGGCGACTAGCGGAGCCCCAAGAGACCCAGTACTTC.

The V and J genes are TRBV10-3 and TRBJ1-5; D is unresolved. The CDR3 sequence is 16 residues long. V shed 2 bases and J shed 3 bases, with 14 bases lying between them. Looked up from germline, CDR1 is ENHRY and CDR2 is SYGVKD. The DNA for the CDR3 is TGTGCCATCAGTGAGACCGACTGGCGGGACAATCAGCCCCAGCATTTT. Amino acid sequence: CAISETDWRDNQPQHF.

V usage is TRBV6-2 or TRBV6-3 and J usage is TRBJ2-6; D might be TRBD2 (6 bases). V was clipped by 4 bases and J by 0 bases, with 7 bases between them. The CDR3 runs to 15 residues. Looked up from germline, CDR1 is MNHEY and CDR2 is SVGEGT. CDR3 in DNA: TGTGCCAGCAGTTTGCGGGACTCTGGGGCCAACGTCCTGACTTTC. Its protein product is CASSLRDSGANVLTF.

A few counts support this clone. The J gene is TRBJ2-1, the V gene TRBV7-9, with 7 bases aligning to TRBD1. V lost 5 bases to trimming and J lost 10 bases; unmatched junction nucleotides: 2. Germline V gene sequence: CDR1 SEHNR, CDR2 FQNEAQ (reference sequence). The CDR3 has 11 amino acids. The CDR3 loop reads CASSQGQEQFF. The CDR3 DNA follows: TGTGCCAGCAGCCAGGGACAGGAGCAGTTCTTC.

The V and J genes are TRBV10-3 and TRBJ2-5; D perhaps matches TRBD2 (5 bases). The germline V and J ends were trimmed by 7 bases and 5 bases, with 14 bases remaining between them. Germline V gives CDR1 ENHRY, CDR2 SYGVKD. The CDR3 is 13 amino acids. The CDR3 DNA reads TGTGCCATCACTCGGGGAAAGGGTGAGACCCAGTACTTC. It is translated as CAITRGKGETQYF.